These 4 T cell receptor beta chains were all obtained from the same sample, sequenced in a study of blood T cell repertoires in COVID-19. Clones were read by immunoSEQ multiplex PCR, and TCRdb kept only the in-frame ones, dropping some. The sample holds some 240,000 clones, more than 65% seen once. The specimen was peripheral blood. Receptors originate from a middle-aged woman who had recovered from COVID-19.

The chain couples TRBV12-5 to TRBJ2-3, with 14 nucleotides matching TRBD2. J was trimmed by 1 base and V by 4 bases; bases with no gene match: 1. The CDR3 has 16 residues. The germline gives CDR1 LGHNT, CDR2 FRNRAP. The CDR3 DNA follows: TGTGCTAGTGGTTCGGGACTAGCGGGGGGCACAGATACGCAGTATTTT. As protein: CASGSGLAGGTDTQYF.

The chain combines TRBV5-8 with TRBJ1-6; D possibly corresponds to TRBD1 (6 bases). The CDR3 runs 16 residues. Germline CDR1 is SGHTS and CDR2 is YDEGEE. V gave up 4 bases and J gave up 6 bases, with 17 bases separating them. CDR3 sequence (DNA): TGTGCCAGCAGCAGGAACAGGGAGTCGAGTAATTCACCCCTCCACTTT. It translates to CASSRNRESSNSPLHF.

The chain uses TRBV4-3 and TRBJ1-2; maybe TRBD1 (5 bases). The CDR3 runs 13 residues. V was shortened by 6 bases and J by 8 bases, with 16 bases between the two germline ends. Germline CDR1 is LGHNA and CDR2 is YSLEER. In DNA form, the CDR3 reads TGCGCCAGCAGTGACAGCGGAGGGGTCGGCTACACCTTC. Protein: CASSDSGGVGYTF.

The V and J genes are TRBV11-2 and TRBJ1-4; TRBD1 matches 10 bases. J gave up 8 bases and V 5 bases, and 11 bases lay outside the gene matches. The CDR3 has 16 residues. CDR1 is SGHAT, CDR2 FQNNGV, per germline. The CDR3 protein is CASSPRQGAGREKLFF. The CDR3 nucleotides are TGTGCCAGCAGCCCGCGACAGGGGGCAGGACGGGAAAAACTGTTTTTT.